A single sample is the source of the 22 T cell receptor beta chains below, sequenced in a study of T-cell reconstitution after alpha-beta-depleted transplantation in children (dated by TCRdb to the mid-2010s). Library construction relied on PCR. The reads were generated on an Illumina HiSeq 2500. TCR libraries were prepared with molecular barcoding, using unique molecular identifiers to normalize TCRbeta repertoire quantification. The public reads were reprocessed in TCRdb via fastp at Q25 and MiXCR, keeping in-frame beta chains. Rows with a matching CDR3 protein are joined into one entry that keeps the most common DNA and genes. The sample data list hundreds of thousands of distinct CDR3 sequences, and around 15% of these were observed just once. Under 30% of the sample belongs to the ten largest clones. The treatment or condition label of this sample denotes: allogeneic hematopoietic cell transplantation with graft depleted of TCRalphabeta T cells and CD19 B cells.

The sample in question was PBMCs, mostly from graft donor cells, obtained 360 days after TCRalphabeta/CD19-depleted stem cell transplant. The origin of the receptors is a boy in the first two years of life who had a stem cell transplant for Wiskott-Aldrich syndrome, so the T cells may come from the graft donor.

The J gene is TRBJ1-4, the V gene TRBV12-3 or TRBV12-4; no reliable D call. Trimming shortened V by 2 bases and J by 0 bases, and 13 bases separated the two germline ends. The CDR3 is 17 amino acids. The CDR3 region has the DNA TGTGCCAGCAGTTTACTCGGCCCCCTTGCAACTAATGAAAAACTGTTTTTT. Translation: CASSLLGPLATNEKLFF.

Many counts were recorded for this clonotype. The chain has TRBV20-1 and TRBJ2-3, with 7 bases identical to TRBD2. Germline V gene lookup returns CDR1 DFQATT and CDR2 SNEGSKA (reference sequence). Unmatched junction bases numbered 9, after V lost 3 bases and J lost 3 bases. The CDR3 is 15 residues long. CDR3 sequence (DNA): TGCAGTGCTAGGTCTAGCGGCTTCCCTACAGATACGCAGTATTTT. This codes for CSARSSGFPTDTQYF.

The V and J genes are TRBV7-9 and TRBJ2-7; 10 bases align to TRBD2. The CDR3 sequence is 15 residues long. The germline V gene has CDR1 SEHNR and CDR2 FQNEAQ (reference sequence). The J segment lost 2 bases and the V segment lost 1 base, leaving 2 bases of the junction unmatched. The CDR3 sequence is CASSLGTSGPYEQYF. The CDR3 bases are TGTGCCAGCAGCTTAGGGACTAGCGGACCCTACGAGCAGTACTTC. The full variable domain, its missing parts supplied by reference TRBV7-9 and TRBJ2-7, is DTGVSQNPRHKITKRGQNVTFRCDPISEHNRLYWYRQTLGQGPEFLTYFQNEAQLEKSRLLSDRFSAERPKGSFSTLEIQRTEQGDSAMYLCASSLGTSGPYEQYFGPGTRLTVT.

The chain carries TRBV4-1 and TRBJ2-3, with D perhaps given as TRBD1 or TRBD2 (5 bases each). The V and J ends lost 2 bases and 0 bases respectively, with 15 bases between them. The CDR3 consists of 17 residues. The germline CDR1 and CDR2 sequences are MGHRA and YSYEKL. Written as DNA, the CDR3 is TGCGCCAGCAGCCAATACCACGGGACGGGAAGCACAGATACGCAGTATTTT. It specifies CASSQYHGTGSTDTQYF.

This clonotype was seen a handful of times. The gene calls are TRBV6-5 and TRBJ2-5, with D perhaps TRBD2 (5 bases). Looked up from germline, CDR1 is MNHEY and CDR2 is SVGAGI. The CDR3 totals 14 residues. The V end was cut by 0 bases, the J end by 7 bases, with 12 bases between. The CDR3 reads CASSYSKRGGTQYF. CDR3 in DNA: TGTGCCAGCAGTTACTCGAAACGGGGTGGGACCCAGTACTTC.

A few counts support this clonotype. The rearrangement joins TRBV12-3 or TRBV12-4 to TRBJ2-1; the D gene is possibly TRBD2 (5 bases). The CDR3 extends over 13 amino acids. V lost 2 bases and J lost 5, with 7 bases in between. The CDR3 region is CASSLTRDNEQFF. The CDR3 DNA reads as TGTGCCAGCAGTTTAACTAGAGACAATGAGCAGTTCTTC.

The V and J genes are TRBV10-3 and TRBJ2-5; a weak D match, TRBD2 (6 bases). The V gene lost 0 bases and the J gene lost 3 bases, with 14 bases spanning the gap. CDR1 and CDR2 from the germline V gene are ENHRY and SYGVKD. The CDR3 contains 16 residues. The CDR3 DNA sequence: TGTGCCATCAGTGAGTCTCTGGGTTCGGGGGAAGAGACCCAGTACTTC. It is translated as CAISESLGSGEETQYF.

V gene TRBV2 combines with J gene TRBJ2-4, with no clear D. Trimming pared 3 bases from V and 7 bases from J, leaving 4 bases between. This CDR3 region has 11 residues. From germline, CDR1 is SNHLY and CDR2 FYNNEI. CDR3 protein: CASSDHNIQYF. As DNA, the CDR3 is TGTGCCAGCAGTGACCACAACATTCAGTACTTC. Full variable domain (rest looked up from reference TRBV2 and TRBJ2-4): EPEVTQTPSHQVTQMGQEVILRCVPISNHLYFYWYRQILGQKVEFLVSFYNNEISEKSEIFDDQFSVERPDGSNFTLKIRSTKLEDSAMYFCASSDHNIQYFGAGTRLSVL.

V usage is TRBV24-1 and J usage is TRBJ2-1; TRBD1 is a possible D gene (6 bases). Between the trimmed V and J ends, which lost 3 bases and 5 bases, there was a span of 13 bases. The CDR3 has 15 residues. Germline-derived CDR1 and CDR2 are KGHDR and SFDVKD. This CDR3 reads CATSDRLGTHNEQFF. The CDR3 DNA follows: TGTGCCACCAGTGATCGTCTCGGGACACACAATGAGCAGTTCTTC.

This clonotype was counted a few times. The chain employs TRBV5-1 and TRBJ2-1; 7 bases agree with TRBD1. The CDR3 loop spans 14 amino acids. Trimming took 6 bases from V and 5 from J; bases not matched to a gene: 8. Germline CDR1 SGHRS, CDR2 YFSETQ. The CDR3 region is CASKYADRHNEQFF. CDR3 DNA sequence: TGCGCCAGCAAGTACGCGGACAGGCACAATGAGCAGTTCTTC.

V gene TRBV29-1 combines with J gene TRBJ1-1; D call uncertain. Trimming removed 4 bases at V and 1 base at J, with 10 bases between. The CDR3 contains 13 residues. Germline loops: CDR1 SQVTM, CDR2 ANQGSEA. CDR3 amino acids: CSVADMWNTEAFF. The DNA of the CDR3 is TGCAGCGTTGCCGACATGTGGAACACTGAAGCTTTCTTT. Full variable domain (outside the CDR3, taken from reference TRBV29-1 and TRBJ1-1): SAVISQKPSRDICQRGTSLTIQCQVDSQVTMMFWYRQQPGQSLTLIATANQGSEATYESGFVIDKFPISRPNLTFSTLTVSNMSPEDSSIYLCSVADMWNTEAFFGQGTRLTVV.

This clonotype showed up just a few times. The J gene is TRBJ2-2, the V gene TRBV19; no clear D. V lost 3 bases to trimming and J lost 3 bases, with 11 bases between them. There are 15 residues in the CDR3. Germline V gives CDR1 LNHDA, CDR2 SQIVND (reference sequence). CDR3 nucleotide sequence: TGTGCCAGTAGTATGGGGTCAAGGGACACCGGGGAGCTGTTTTTT. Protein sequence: CASSMGSRDTGELFF. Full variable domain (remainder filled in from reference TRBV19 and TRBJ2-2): DGGITQSPKYLFRKEGQNVTLSCEQNLNHDAMYWYRQDPGQGLRLIYYSQIVNDFQKGDIAEGYSVSREKKESFPLTVTSAQKNPTAFYLCASSMGSRDTGELFFGEGSRLTVL.

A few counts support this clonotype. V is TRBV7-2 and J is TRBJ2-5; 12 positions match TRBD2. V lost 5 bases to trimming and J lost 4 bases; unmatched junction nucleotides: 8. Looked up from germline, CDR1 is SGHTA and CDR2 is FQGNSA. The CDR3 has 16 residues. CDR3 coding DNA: TGTGCCAGCAGCCCAGAACTAGCGGGAGGTGGAGAGACCCAGTACTTC. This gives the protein CASSPELAGGGETQYF. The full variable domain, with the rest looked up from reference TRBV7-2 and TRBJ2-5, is GAGVSQSPSNKVTEKGKDVELRCDPISGHTALYWYRQSLGQGLEFLIYFQGNSAPDKSGLPSDRFSAERTGGSVSTLTIQRTQQEDSAVYLCASSPELAGGGETQYFGPGTRLLVL.

CDR3 sequence reads: CASSLAFRSYEQYF. DNA of the CDR3: TGCGCCAGCAGCTTGGCCTTCAGGTCCTACGAGCAGTACTTC. This sequence joins TRBV5-1 and TRBJ2-7, with D uncertain. The V end lost 0 bases, the J end lost 1 base, and 8 bases lay between the germline ends. CDR1 is SGHRS and CDR2 is YFSETQ in the germline V gene. The CDR3 sequence is 14 residues long.

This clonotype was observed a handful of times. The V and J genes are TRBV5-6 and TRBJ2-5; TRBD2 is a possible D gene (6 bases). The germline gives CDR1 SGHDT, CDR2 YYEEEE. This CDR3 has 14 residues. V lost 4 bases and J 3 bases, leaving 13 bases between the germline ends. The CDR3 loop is CASSVGRPEETQYF. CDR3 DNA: TGTGCCAGCAGCGTGGGGAGGCCCGAAGAGACCCAGTACTTC.

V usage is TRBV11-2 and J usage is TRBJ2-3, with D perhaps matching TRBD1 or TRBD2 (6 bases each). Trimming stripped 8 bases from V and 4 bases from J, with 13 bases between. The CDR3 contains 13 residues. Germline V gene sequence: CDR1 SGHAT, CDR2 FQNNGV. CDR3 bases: TGTGCCAGCGGTTCGGGGGCAGCAGATACGCAGTATTTT. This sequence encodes CASGSGAADTQYF.

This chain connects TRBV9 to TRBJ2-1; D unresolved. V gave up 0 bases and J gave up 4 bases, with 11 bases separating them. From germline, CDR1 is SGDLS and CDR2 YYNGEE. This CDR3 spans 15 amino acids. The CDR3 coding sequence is TGTGCCAGCAGCGTAGGGCCCGATCTTTACAATGAGCAGTTCTTC. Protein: CASSVGPDLYNEQFF.

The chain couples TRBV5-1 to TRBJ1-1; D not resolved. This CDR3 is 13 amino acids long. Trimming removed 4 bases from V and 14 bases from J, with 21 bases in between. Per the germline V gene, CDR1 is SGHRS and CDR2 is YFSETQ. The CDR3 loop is CASSLLMGGKRFF. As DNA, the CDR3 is TGCGCCAGCAGCCTCCTCATGGGCGGGAAGCGATTCTTT.

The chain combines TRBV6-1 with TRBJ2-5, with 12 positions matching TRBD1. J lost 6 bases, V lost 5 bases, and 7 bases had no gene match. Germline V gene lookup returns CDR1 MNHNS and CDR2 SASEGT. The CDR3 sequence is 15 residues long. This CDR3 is CASSLRDRGRKTQYF. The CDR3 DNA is TGTGCCAGCAGTCTCCGGGACAGGGGGCGTAAGACCCAGTACTTC.

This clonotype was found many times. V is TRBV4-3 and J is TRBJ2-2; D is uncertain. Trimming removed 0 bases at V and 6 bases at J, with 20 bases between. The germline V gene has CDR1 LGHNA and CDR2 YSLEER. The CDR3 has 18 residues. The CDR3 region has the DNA TGCGCCAGCAGCCAAGAAGCCCCGACTGGATCGTGGCCCGGGGAGCTGTTTTTT. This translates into CASSQEAPTGSWPGELFF.

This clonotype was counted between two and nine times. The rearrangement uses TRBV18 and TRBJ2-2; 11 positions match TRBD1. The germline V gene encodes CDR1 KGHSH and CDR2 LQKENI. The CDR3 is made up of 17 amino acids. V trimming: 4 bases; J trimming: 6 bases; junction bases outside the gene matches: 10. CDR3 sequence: CASSLDFGQGASGELFF. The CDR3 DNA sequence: TGTGCCAGCTCACTGGACTTTGGACAGGGGGCGTCCGGGGAGCTGTTTTTT.

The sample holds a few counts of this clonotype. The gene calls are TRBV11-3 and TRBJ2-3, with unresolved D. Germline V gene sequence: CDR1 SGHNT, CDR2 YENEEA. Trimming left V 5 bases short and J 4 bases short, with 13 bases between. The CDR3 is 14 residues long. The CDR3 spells CASSPYSHPDTQYF. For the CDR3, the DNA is TGTGCCAGCAGCCCTTACTCACACCCAGATACGCAGTATTTT.